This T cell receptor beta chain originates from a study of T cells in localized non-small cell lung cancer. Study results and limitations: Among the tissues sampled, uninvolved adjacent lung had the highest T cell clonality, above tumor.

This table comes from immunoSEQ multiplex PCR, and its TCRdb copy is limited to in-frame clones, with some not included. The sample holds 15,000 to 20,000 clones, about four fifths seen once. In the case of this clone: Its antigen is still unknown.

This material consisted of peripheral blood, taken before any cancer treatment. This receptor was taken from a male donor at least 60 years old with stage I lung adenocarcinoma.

The CDR3 protein is CASSRKGTGRRSHTEAFF. CDR3 bases: TGTGCCAGCAGTCGTAAGGGGACAGGGAGAAGGTCGCACACTGAAGCTTTCTTT. The V call is TRBV7-8, the J call TRBJ1-1; 9 bases fit TRBD1. Per the germline V gene, CDR1 is SGHVS and CDR2 is FQNEAQ. With 6 bases clipped from V and 3 bases from J, the junction kept 17 bases outside the gene matches. The CDR3 covers 18 residues.